This T cell receptor beta chain came from a study of Graves' ophthalmopathy and Graves' hyperthyroidism. This clonotype was observed many times. Its antigen is unknown. The V segment lost 2 bases and the J segment 2 bases; nucleotides outside the gene matches: 9. The CDR3 is made up of 18 amino acids. Germline CDR1 and CDR2: SGHTA and FQGNSA. Findings and caveats of the study: Blood contained most expanded thyroid clonotypes exceeding 0.001 frequency.

Researchers took RNA transcripts and amplified TCR beta CDR3 regions from them. In the first round, RT-PCR was carried out with HTBI primers, and a multiplex PCR formed the second round. TCRdb re-analysed the multiplex PCR reads in MiXCR, keeping a single row per CDR3 protein. The sample includes 300,000 to 400,000 distinct CDR3 sequences, 15% to 20% of them seen just once. Ophthalmopathy donors' eye disease showed moderate-to-severe activity, CAS of at least 3, NOSPECS of at least 4 and duration under 3 months. Reliance was placed on clinical symptoms, serum thyroxine, TRAb, thyroid ultrasound and orbital computed tomography for diagnosis.

This chain joins TRBV7-2 and TRBJ2-7, with 13 bases matching TRBD2. The origin of this receptor is an adult man with Graves' ophthalmopathy. The sample comprised peripheral blood. CDR3 loop: CASSLTVGLAGAPYEQYF. CDR3 coding DNA: TGTGCCAGCAGCTTAACGGTAGGACTAGCGGGGGCCCCCTACGAGCAGTACTTC.